This T cell receptor beta chain emerged from a study of Ad26.COV2.S vaccination and SARS-CoV-2 variants. Measured with immunoSEQ multiplex PCR; TCRdb has only the in-frame clones, and not every one. The sample contains around 86,000 clones, roughly 84% of which appear only once. Points from the study as a whole: The TCR-based breadth and depth measures might underestimate overall T cell responses. Marked by substantial breadth, spike-specific CD8+ and CD4+ T cell responses were reportedly seen after vaccination.

CDR1 and CDR2 from the germline V gene are SGHVS and FQNEAQ. The trim removed 4 bases at V and 1 base at J, leaving 8 bases unmatched. The CDR3 runs to 16 residues. On this clone itself: Its antigen is still unknown.

The sample was peripheral blood, taken after recovery from COVID-19. The receptor's source is a human donor who had recovered from COVID-19. This chain uses TRBV7-8 with TRBJ2-3; the match to TRBD2 covers 7 bases. The CDR3 DNA sequence: TGTGCCAGCAGCTCAGGGAGGCTAGCGGGCACAGATACGCAGTATTTT. Translated: CASSSGRLAGTDTQYF.